This T cell receptor (beta chain) stems from a study of blood T cell repertoires in COVID-19. The wider study: There were acute and convalescent COVID-19 samples, and they came from the United States, Italy and Spain. Sample material is recorded as cDNA or gDNA derived from T cells, B-cell-depleted T cells, or PBMCs.

The authors' processing: Reference gene primer amplification in the assay estimated nucleated cell counts. Repertoires were generated with immunoSEQ multiplex PCR, while TCRdb's copy carries only in-frame clones and drops some. D and trimming come from the DNA, and the V and J calls and clone size come from that table. The table lists 25,000 to 35,000 clones, 70% to 90% of them singletons. The CDR3 sequence is 14 residues long. Germline V gives CDR1 MNHEY, CDR2 SVGAGI. V lost 2 bases, J lost 6 bases, and 2 bases stayed unmatched. Material for sequencing was peripheral blood. This clonotype was sampled from a man in his sixties with active COVID-19. The chain joins TRBV6-5 to TRBJ1-5; 9 nucleotides agree with TRBD1. Here the CDR3 reads CASSYVTGGQPQHF. CDR3 in DNA: TGTGCCAGCAGTTACGTGACAGGGGGTCAGCCCCAGCATTTT.